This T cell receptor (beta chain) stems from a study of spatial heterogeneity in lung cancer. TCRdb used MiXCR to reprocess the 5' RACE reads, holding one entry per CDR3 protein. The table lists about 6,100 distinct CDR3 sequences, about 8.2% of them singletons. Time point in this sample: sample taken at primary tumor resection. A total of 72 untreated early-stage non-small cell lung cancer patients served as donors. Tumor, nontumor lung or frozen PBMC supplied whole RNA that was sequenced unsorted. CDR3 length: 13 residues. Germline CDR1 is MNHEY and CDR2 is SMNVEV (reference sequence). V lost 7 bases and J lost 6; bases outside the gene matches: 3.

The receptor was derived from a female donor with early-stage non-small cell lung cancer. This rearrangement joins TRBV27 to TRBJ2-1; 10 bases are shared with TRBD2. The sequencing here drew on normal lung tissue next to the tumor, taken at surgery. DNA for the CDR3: TGTGCCAGCAAGCGGGGGGGCACCAATGAGCAGTTCTTC. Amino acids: CASKRGGTNEQFF.